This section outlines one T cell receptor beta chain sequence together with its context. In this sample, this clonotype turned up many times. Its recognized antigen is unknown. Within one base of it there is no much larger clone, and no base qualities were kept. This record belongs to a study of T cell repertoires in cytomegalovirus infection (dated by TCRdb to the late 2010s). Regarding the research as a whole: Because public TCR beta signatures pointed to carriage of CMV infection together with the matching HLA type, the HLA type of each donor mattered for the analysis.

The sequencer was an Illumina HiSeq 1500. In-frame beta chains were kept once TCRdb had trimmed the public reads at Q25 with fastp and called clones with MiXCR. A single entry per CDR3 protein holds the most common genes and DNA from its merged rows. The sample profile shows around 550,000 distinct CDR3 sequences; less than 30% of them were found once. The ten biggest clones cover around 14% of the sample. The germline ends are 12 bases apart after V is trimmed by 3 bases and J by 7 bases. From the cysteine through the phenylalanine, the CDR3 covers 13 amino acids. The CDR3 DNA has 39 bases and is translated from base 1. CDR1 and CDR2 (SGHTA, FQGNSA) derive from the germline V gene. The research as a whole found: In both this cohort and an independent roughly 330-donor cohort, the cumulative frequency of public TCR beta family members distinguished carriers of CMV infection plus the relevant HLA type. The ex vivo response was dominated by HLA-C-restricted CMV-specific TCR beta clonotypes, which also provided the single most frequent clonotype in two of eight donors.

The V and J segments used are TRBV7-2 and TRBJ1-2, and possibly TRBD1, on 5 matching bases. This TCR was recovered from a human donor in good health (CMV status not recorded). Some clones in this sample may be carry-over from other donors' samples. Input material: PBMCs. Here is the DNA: TGTGCCAGCAGCTTGGGCAGGGAAGCTGGCTACACCTTC. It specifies CASSLGREAGYTF.